The entry that follows covers one T cell receptor (beta chain) sequence. The specificity of this receptor is unknown. No base-level quality is on record; no much larger clone is a single base apart. These data are taken from a study of regulatory T cells in long-lasting Graves disease (dated by TCRdb to the early 2020s). Notes on the research overall: In the newly diagnosed Graves' disease group, patients had been taking antithyroid drugs for less than 3 months. The study was conducted in China and was registered as a clinical trial. A total of around 35 samples were covered by TCR sequencing, comprising some 13 persistent and around 20 newly diagnosed Graves' disease patients. Patients with persistent Graves' disease were compared with patients with newly diagnosed Graves' disease using TCR sequencing and RNA sequencing of peripheral blood. The research as a whole found: The small sample size was acknowledged by the authors as a limitation that may reduce accuracy. Persistent patients shared more public clonotypes among themselves (around 3,000) than newly diagnosed patients did (more than 950). Sequencing and analysis were restricted to the TCR beta chain. Only peripheral blood was studied, because thyroid tissue, the primary lesion, was inaccessible. TRBV28, TRBJ1-2 and TRBJ2-5 were preferentially used in persistent disease, while TRBV20-1 and TRBJ2-1 were favored in newly diagnosed disease. Lower TCR Shannon entropy and fewer highly expanded clones were observed in persistent Graves' disease patients than in newly diagnosed patients, which suggested clonal expansion.

The germline V gene (reference sequence) provides CDR1 LNHDA and CDR2 SQIVND. Inclusive of the bounding cysteine and phenylalanine, the CDR3 is 12 residues long. Only the CDR3 DNA is retained, 36 bases long and in frame from the first base. Here V drops 4 bases and J drops 7 bases, and the junction holds 3 bases not matched to any gene. The method behind the library was multiplex PCR. The instrument given in TCRdb is Illumina HiSeq 4000. CDR3 regions were amplified by Arm-PCR with iRepertoire HTBI primers to construct TCR beta libraries. Before sequencing, the PCR products went through gel purification. In the authors' own workflow: Across samples, 60 to 75 TRBV and 15 or so TRBJ segments were identified and used for gene usage analysis of CDR3 amino acid clonotypes. Filtered high-quality paired reads were merged into contigs using COPE and FqMerger. Contigs were aligned with BLAST to IMGT TRBV, TRBD and TRBJ reference genes, and CDR3 was defined per IMGT. Clonotypes above 0.1% frequency were classified as highly expanded clones. Shannon entropy was used to measure repertoire diversity, and the Gini coefficient was used to measure V-J evenness. Clonotypes shared by more than one individual were considered public. Clones were called with MiXCR by TCRdb after fastp trimmed the public reads at Q25, and only in-frame beta chains were retained. Rows matching on CDR3 protein sequence are summarized as one entry with the most common DNA and genes. In this record, the V and J calls reflect TCRdb's handling and not the investigators' own analysis. The sample records hundreds of thousands of distinct CDR3 sequences, roughly 16% of which are singletons. 25% of the sample comes from the top ten.

The time point tag for this specimen amounts to: newly diagnosed GD, antithyroid drugs for less than 3 months. For both TCR sequencing and RNA sequencing, RNA was extracted from PBMCs using TRIzol. The diagnosis of Graves' disease was made according to American Thyroid Association guidelines. The patients came from an endocrinology department in Xi'an, China. Each patient gave roughly 10 milliliters of peripheral blood, collected in an EDTA anticoagulant tube. Ficoll Paque Plus density gradient separation was used to isolate PBMCs, and no further T cell sorting was done. RNA quality was checked with an Agilent 2100 Bioanalyzer and agarose gel, and concentration with a NanoDrop 2000. In addition, the sample was reused for a study of T cells in Graves' hyperthyroidism and ophthalmopathy. The second paper further reports: Stable Graves' hyperthyroidism was defined as the absence of progression to ophthalmopathy over 18 months of follow-up. The hyperthyroidism patients were between 18 and 65 years old and newly diagnosed, with a disease duration of less than 2 months. The study excluded patients with uncontrolled infections, other autoimmune diseases, pregnancy or lactation. Clinical symptoms, serum thyroxine and TRAb, thyroid ultrasound, and orbital computed tomography formed the basis for the diagnoses. The TCR CDR3 was subjected to a first round of RT-PCR using the HTBI primer set and the Qiagen OneStep RT-PCR kit. Most expanded thyroid clonotypes (frequency above 0.001) were also found in blood, which suggests that blood repertoires may mirror thyroid immune responses. A 13 V-J signature model separated ophthalmopathy from stable hyperthyroidism, with approximately 87% sensitivity and roughly 81% specificity in cross-validation and 80%/75% in testing. In validation, progression to ophthalmopathy was predicted by the model with 55% to 71% sensitivity and 72.22% specificity, a median of roughly 6 months before onset. A discovery cohort of about a hundred patients, approximately 44 with Graves' ophthalmopathy and under 60 with stable Graves' hyperthyroidism, was used to find distinguishing TCR V-J signatures. Whether ophthalmopathy could be predicted prospectively was tested in an independent validation cohort made up of 18 to 20 hyperthyroidism patients plus 17 patients who later progressed to ophthalmopathy. For training and testing, the 100 patients in the discovery cohort were randomly divided in a 7:3 ratio. Thyroid tissue and blood T-cell repertoires from roughly 6 Graves' hyperthyroidism patients were also compared in the study. Once sampling was done, hyperthyroidism patients were given methimazole at a starting dose of 30 mg daily, whereas ophthalmopathy patients were given high-dose intravenous methylprednisolone. The libraries were constructed in a second round of multiplex PCR and then size-selected and purified. Paired-end sequencing of the libraries was performed with 100 bp reads on an Illumina HiSeq2000. Raw data were processed with SOAPnuke, discarding reads with adapters, uncalled bases, mean Phred below 15, or no exact constant-primer or identifier match. High-quality paired reads were merged with COPE v1.2.5, and unique nucleotide sequences were defined as clonotypes. MiTCR v1.1 was used to align the clonotypes against IMGT TRBV, TRBD and TRBJ reference segments. Analysis was restricted to V-J combinations with a frequency above 0.0001, which covered 99.2% of repertoires. A TCS score was defined as the ratio between F50 (clonal expansion) and ExV (chaos), using BLOSUM62-based TCRdist between CDR3 peptides within each V-J. Welch's t-statistics and random forest reduced roughly 500 V-J features to about 12, which were used in a naive Bayes classifier (R e1071). Sample size was not statistically predetermined, and blinding of investigators to group allocation was not performed. According to the paper, TCR Vbeta CDR3 sequencing was carried out on some 140 peripheral blood samples, which came from 40 to 45 ophthalmopathy, around 74 hyperthyroidism and 17 progressor patients.

This sequence uses TRBV19 and TRBJ1-1; TRBD1 aligns with 7 central bases. The material was peripheral blood mononuclear cells (PBMCs), obtained at new diagnosis, from a patient treated with antithyroid drugs. The receptor comes from a woman in her forties or fifties with Graves disease. Donor details come from another sample of the same person, matched by shared clones. In nucleotides, the sequence is TGTGCCAGTAGTACAAGGACAGGTGAAGCTTTCTTT. Protein translation: CASSTRTGEAFF.